Detailed here is one T cell receptor beta chain. Its antigen remains unidentified. No clone much larger than this one lies a single base away; base qualities are absent. This sample is part of a study of Ad26.COV2.S vaccination and SARS-CoV-2 variants (dated by TCRdb to the early 2020s). Concerning the study at large: Donors in the vaccine arm were drawn from COV1001, a phase I-IIa trial of Ad26.COV2.S in healthy adults that was multicentre, randomized, double-blind and placebo-controlled. Participants in the trial were split at random into five groups of five each, receiving low-dose or high-dose Ad26.COV2.S once or twice, or else placebo on both occasions. Throughout the experiments and outcome assessment, investigators stayed blinded to trial group allocation. Dosing of Ad26.COV2.S was intramuscular, at either 5x10^10 or 1x10^11 viral particles, delivered as one shot or as two shots spaced 56 days apart. A total of about 30 samples were included in the TCR-sequenced set, comprising roughly 19 Ad26.COV2.S vaccine recipients, 5 placebo recipients and 8 SARS-CoV-2 convalescent individuals. TCRbeta repertoire sequencing served as the tool for gauging how specific and how broad the SARS-CoV-2-reactive T cell receptors were following Ad26.COV2.S vaccination.

The paper's findings and limits, for the study overall: The study was not powered for comparison of responses between vaccine doses or regimens. Substantial breadth of spike-specific CD8+ and CD4+ T cell responses was reported after vaccination. Vaccine and placebo recipients had comparable non-spike TCR breadth, which fits with the vaccine containing only spike. Compared with placebo recipients, Ad26.COV2.S recipients showed higher spike-specific TCR breadth (P = 0.0014). It was noted by the authors that total T cell responses may have been underestimated by the TCR breadth and depth analyses.

The treatment or condition label for this specimen denotes: over 15 received Ad26.COV2.S at low or high dose, single or two shots; about 5 received placebo; per-sample allocation not given. Repertoires of vaccine and placebo recipients were sequenced from samples taken on day 63 after the first injection. Cohort 1b enrolled 25 adults aged 18-55 years at a single site in Boston, USA, between 29 July and 7 August 2020. As a vaccine, Ad26.COV2.S was a replication-incompetent adenovirus type 26 vector that expressed a prefusion-stabilized SARS-CoV-2 spike protein derived from the original Wuhan strain. From a lookup of the germline V gene, CDR1 and CDR2 are SGDLS and YYNGEE. Trimming costs V 0 bases and J 4 bases, and their ends lie 10 bases apart. Measured from the cysteine to the phenylalanine, the CDR3 is 15 residues long. Of all the DNA, just the CDR3 is kept, 45 bases in frame from base 1. The immunoSEQ Assay was the method used to sequence TCRbeta CDR3 regions. After extraction, genomic DNA underwent amplification by bias-controlled multiplex PCR, followed by high-throughput sequencing. From the authors' description of their analysis: To quantify the absolute abundance of each unique TCRbeta CDR3 region, sequences were collapsed and filtered. T cell fraction was estimated by normalizing TCRbeta template counts to usable DNA, which was measured by amplifying reference genes present in all nucleated cells. Repertoire TCRs were annotated as SARS-CoV-2-specific by exact matching of V gene, CDR3 amino acid sequence and J gene to a known reactive TCR set. The reference SARS-CoV-2 TCR set was obtained from MIRA and was filtered for enrichment in COVID-19-positive ImmuneCODE repertoires, whereby public or cross-reactive TCRs were removed. Using the MIRA antigens, annotated TCRs were further analysed by specific ORF or by position within an ORF. Breadth was defined as annotated unique rearrangements over total unique productive rearrangements; depth was the summed frequency of those rearrangements. TCR breadth was compared between groups using two-sided Wilcoxon rank-sum tests. TCRdb re-hosts the immuneACCESS table, in-frame sequences only. Its copies lack some clones; in the studies checked, an unresolved V gene accounts for under half of them, and the cause for the rest is not known. V and J calls and clone size follow that table, whereas D and trimming were derived from the DNA. The sample contains nearly 400,000 clones, 89% of them found a single time. Around 1.8% of the sample comes from the top ten.

The sequence links TRBV9 to TRBJ2-2; the D gene cannot be named for sure. The sample in question was peripheral blood, obtained in a trial of Ad26.COV2.S vaccine versus placebo. The receptor was isolated from a person between 18 and 65 years old who received the Ad26.COV2.S COVID-19 vaccine or a placebo. The DNA sequence follows: TGTGCCAGCAGCGTAGGGGGTGGTTCCACCGGGGAGCTGTTTTTT. Its translation reads: CASSVGGGSTGELFF. The variable domain in full, with residues beyond the CDR3 obtained from the reference TRBV9 and TRBJ2-2 genes, is DSGVTQTPKHLITATGQRVTLRCSPRSGDLSVYWYQQSLDQGLQFLIQYYNGEERAKGNILERFSAQQFPDLHSELNLSSLELGDSALYFCASSVGGGSTGELFFGEGSRLTVL.